Presented here are 15 T cell receptor beta chains from one specimen sequenced in a study of OX40 agonist ivuxolimab in advanced cancers. Receptor amplification or capture employed the immunoSEQ multiplex PCR assay. TCRdb's version of the immuneACCESS table is confined to in-frame rearrangements and falls short of the full clone set. An unresolved V gene accounts for under half of the shortfall where checked; the remainder is of unknown origin. This sample is represented by approximately 74,000 clones; about nine tenths of them were singletons. The ten most abundant clones make up about 5.5% of the sample. The sample consisted of CD4+ or CD8+ T cells sorted from blood, taken in a trial of the OX40 agonist ivuxolimab. These receptors all come from an adult with an advanced solid tumor such as melanoma, head and neck, liver or kidney cancer.

V is TRBV7-6 and J is TRBJ2-2, with 7 bases fitting TRBD1. CDR3 size: 16 residues. Germline CDR1 reads SGHVS; CDR2 reads FNYEAQ. The ends lost 5 bases at V and 3 bases at J; junction bases unmatched: 9. The CDR3 region has the DNA TGTGCCAGCAGCCCCTCGGGGACAGCACACACCGGGGAGCTGTTTTTT. Protein: CASSPSGTAHTGELFF. Combining the CDR3 with reference TRBV7-6 and TRBJ2-2 gives the whole variable domain GAGVSQSPRYKVTKRGQDVALRCDPISGHVSLYWYRQALGQGPEFLTYFNYEAQQDKSGLPNDRFSAERPEGSISTLTIQRTEQRDSAMYRCASSPSGTAHTGELFFGEGSRLTVL.

This clone was seen more than once but under ten times. The rearrangement joins TRBV7-3 to TRBJ2-6, with D perhaps matching TRBD2 (6 bases). Trimming pared 1 base from V and 0 bases from J, leaving 7 bases between. The CDR3 is made up of 16 amino acids. Looked up from germline, CDR1 is SGHTA and CDR2 is FQGTGA. Written as DNA, the CDR3 is TGTGCCAGCAGCTTAAAGGAGGGCTCTGGGGCCAACGTCCTGACTTTC. Residues: CASSLKEGSGANVLTF.

The chain carries TRBV6-4 and TRBJ1-2, with TRBD1 matching over 9 bases. This CDR3 has 15 amino acids. V was pared by 2 bases and J by 3 bases, with 4 bases of the junction left unmatched. Germline loops: CDR1 MRHNA, CDR2 SNTAGT. For the CDR3, the DNA is TGTGCCAGCAGTGACGGGACAGGGCCTTACTATGGCTACACCTTC. It codes for CASSDGTGPYYGYTF.

The chain has TRBV29-1 and TRBJ2-5; 14 nucleotides line up with TRBD2. Germline trimming cut 3 bases from V and 3 bases from J; bases unmatched to any gene: 3. Germline assignment: CDR1 SQVTM and CDR2 ANQGSEA. The CDR3 is 15 amino acids. CDR3 sequence: CSVEGLAGAEETQYF. In DNA form, the CDR3 reads TGCAGCGTTGAGGGACTAGCGGGAGCGGAAGAGACCCAGTACTTC.

The V gene is TRBV6-5, the J gene TRBJ1-5, with a tentative D call TRBD1 (5 bases). Looked up from germline, CDR1 is MNHEY and CDR2 is SVGAGI. Trimming removed 2 bases at V and 7 bases at J, with 12 bases between. The CDR3 totals 14 residues. The DNA for the CDR3 is TGTGCCAGCAGTTACGGGCTCGGGGGGCAGCCCCAGCATTTT. Protein sequence: CASSYGLGGQPQHF.

The chain links TRBV5-5 to TRBJ2-5; D is possibly TRBD2 (5 bases). This CDR3 has 13 amino acids. Trimming removed 4 bases at V and 2 bases at J, with 9 bases between. The germline V gene encodes CDR1 SGHKS and CDR2 YYEKEE (reference sequence). As DNA, the CDR3 is TGTGCCAGCAGCAAGGACTGGCAAGAGACCCAGTACTTC. Translated: CASSKDWQETQYF.

This clone was seen only a few times. The chain carries TRBV4-1 and TRBJ2-7; 9 bases line up with TRBD2. CDR3 length: 16 residues. Germline V gene data show CDR1 as MGHRA and CDR2 as YSYEKL. The junction had 10 bases not matched to a gene; V was cut back by 3 bases and J by 4 bases. For the CDR3, the DNA is TGCGCCAGCAGCCACCCGGGGGCGGGGGGGAGATACGAGCAGTACTTC. Translating it yields CASSHPGAGGRYEQYF.

The chain has TRBV27 and TRBJ1-5; perhaps TRBD1 as D (6 bases). The germline V gene has CDR1 MNHEY and CDR2 SMNVEV (reference sequence). The V and J ends lost 3 bases and 7 bases respectively, with 10 bases between them. The CDR3 runs to 13 residues. The CDR3 DNA reads TGTGCCAGCAGTTTGGACAGCGGACAGCCCCAGCATTTT. It specifies CASSLDSGQPQHF.

This clone occurred once. The chain carries TRBV29-1 and TRBJ1-1; D ambiguous. V gave up 3 bases and J gave up 6 bases, with 14 bases separating them. Germline loops: CDR1 SQVTM, CDR2 ANQGSEA. The CDR3 length is 13 residues. The DNA for the CDR3 is TGCAGCGTTGAGGACTCACCGAGGGCTGAAGCTTTCTTT. Protein: CSVEDSPRAEAFF.

The chain combines TRBV4-3 with TRBJ2-1; tentative D call: TRBD1 (6 bases). CDR1 is LGHNA and CDR2 is YSLEER in the germline V gene. The germline V and J ends were trimmed by 0 bases and 6 bases, with 15 bases remaining between them. CDR3 length: 16 residues. The CDR3 is CASSQDPGANVNEQFF. The CDR3 nucleotides read TGCGCCAGCAGCCAAGATCCAGGGGCGAACGTCAATGAGCAGTTCTTC.

This chain joins TRBV4-3 and TRBJ2-1, with TRBD2 identical over 9 bases. This CDR3 contains 15 residues. Unmatched junction bases numbered 7, after V lost 6 bases and J lost 4 bases. Germline loops: CDR1 LGHNA, CDR2 YSLEER. In DNA, the CDR3 is TGCGCCAGCAGTGGCGGGACTAGCCTATACAATGAGCAGTTCTTC. Its translation is CASSGGTSLYNEQFF.

CDR3 residues: CSVEGGWGTEAFF. The DNA of the CDR3 is TGCAGCGTTGAGGGGGGCTGGGGCACTGAAGCTTTCTTT. The rearrangement uses TRBV29-1 and TRBJ1-1; possible D gene TRBD1, 6 bases. From germline, CDR1 is SQVTM and CDR2 ANQGSEA. V was cut by 3 bases and J by 4 bases, with 12 bases left in between. The CDR3 spans 13 residues.

This chain uses TRBV9 with TRBJ1-1; D unclear. In germline, CDR1 is SGDLS, CDR2 YYNGEE. With 0 bases removed from V and 7 bases from J, the gap between germline ends came to 10 bases. This CDR3 contains 13 residues. For the CDR3, the DNA is TGTGCCAGCAGCGTAGTGGCCGGGAGTGAAGCTTTCTTT. As protein: CASSVVAGSEAFF.

The J gene is TRBJ2-7, the V gene TRBV19; 8 bases map to TRBD2. The CDR3 covers 16 residues. With V trimmed by 1 base and J by 1 base, 6 bases remained unmatched. In germline, CDR1 is LNHDA, CDR2 SQIVND (reference sequence). As DNA, the CDR3 is TGTGCCAGTAGTATAGTAGGAACTAGCGGTTCCTACGAGCAGTACTTC. This codes for CASSIVGTSGSYEQYF.

The chain joins TRBV7-3 to TRBJ2-5; D not resolved. Germline V gives CDR1 SGHTA, CDR2 FQGTGA. CDR3 length: 13 amino acids. V lost 2 bases and J lost 5, with 9 bases in between. The CDR3 DNA reads TGTGCCAGCAGCTTAGGTGGATTTGAGACCCAGTACTTC. This encodes CASSLGGFETQYF.